These 22 T cell receptor beta chains originate from one sample sequenced in a study of shared clonotypes between healthy human individuals. Only in-frame clones appear in the TCRdb table, and some are missing; sequencing was by immunoSEQ multiplex PCR. The sample has around 2,000,000 clones; 85% to 95% are singletons. Sequenced material: naive CD4+ T cells sorted from blood. The subset denotes: CD45RA+ positively selected. These receptors were collected from a man between 18 and 29 years old in good health.

This clone was counted only a few times. V gene TRBV18 combines with J gene TRBJ2-7; D may be TRBD2 (5 bases). Germline CDR1 and CDR2: KGHSH and LQKENI. Trimming removed 3 bases at V and 2 bases at J, with 14 bases between. The length of the CDR3 is 15 residues. The CDR3 spells CASSPTSGDTYEQYF. CDR3 sequence (DNA): TGTGCCAGCTCACCTACTTCCGGGGATACCTACGAGCAGTACTTC. Supplemented by reference TRBV18 and TRBJ2-7, the full variable domain reads NAGVMQNPRHLVRRRGQEARLRCSPMKGHSHVYWYRQLPEEGLKFMVYLQKENIIDESGMPKERFSAEFPKEGPSILRIQQVVRGDSAAYFCASSPTSGDTYEQYFGPGTRLTVT.

This rearrangement joins TRBV6-1 to TRBJ2-7, with D possibly being TRBD1 (5 bases). Germline V gene sequence: CDR1 MNHNS, CDR2 SASEGT. The CDR3 is 16 amino acids. The V gene lost 2 bases and the J gene lost 2 bases, with 16 bases spanning the gap. CDR3 loop: CASSEWSWGNTYEQYF. DNA of the CDR3: TGTGCCAGCAGTGAATGGAGTTGGGGCAACACCTACGAGCAGTACTTC.

The chain has TRBV23-1 and TRBJ2-7; 9 bases match TRBD1. TRBV23-1 is known as an ORF, though its function is uncertain. CDR3 length equals 16 residues. V was pared by 2 bases and J by 5 bases, with 10 bases of the junction left unmatched. As DNA, the CDR3 is TGCGCCAGCAGTCAAGATACCGGGACAGGGAACGACGAGCAGTACTTC. Protein: CASSQDTGTGNDEQYF.

Notes on this clone: The identical CDR3 is also encoded by other nucleotide sequences in the sample. The gene calls are TRBV5-6 and TRBJ2-7; 8 bases line up with TRBD1. This CDR3 region has 14 residues. The V and J ends lost 3 bases and 2 bases, in that order; junction bases with no gene match: 4. In germline, CDR1 is SGHDT, CDR2 YYEEEE. In nucleotides, the CDR3 is TGTGCCAGCAGCTACGGGGACAGGCCCTACGAGCAGTACTTC. This translates into CASSYGDRPYEQYF.

The chain uses TRBV7-9 and TRBJ2-1, with TRBD2 matching over 9 bases. The CDR3 has 15 residues. In germline, CDR1 is SEHNR, CDR2 FQNEAQ (reference sequence). The trim removed 4 bases at V and 4 bases at J, leaving 5 bases unmatched. This CDR3 is CASSSGTSTYNEQFF. The CDR3 bases are TGTGCCAGCAGCTCCGGGACTAGCACATACAATGAGCAGTTCTTC.

The chain couples TRBV5-1 to TRBJ2-3, with 9 nucleotides matching TRBD1. From germline, CDR1 is SGHRS and CDR2 YFSETQ. V shed 7 bases and J 4 bases; nucleotides not matched to a gene: 10. The CDR3 is made up of 15 amino acids. The CDR3 loop is CASGVGTGYPDTQYF. For the CDR3, the DNA is TGCGCCAGCGGGGTCGGGACAGGGTACCCAGATACGCAGTATTTT.

The chain recombines TRBV7-2 with TRBJ2-7; D is perhaps TRBD2 (5 bases). The CDR3 is made up of 15 amino acids. V lost 8 bases and J 5 bases, leaving 22 bases between the germline ends. The germline CDR1 and CDR2 sequences are SGHTA and FQGNSA. CDR3 in amino acids: CASADTGGSQDEQYF. The CDR3 bases are TGTGCCAGCGCCGATACGGGCGGGTCTCAGGACGAGCAGTACTTC.

This clone appeared once. This chain links TRBV5-1 with TRBJ2-2; D possibly corresponds to TRBD1 (6 bases). In germline, CDR1 is SGHRS, CDR2 YFSETQ. CDR3 size: 15 residues. Trimming removed 4 bases from V and 0 bases from J, with 10 bases in between. The CDR3 loop is CASSVDSSNTGELFF. The CDR3, as DNA: TGCGCCAGCAGCGTGGACAGCTCGAACACCGGGGAGCTGTTTTTT. Based on the CDR3 plus reference TRBV5-1 and TRBJ2-2, the full variable domain is KAGVTQTPRYLIKTRGQQVTLSCSPISGHRSVSWYQQTPGQGLQFLFEYFSETQRNKGNFPGRFSGRQFSNSRSEMNVSTLELGDSALYLCASSVDSSNTGELFFGEGSRLTVL.

The V and J genes are TRBV9 and TRBJ1-3, with D perhaps matching TRBD1 (5 bases). The CDR3 contains 14 residues. V was cut by 0 bases and J by 4 bases, with 8 bases left in between. Germline V gene lookup returns CDR1 SGDLS and CDR2 YYNGEE. The CDR3 is CASSVEGAGNTIYF. The CDR3 DNA sequence: TGTGCCAGCAGCGTAGAAGGGGCCGGAAACACCATATATTTT. The full variable domain, rest sourced from reference TRBV9 and TRBJ1-3, is DSGVTQTPKHLITATGQRVTLRCSPRSGDLSVYWYQQSLDQGLQFLIQYYNGEERAKGNILERFSAQQFPDLHSELNLSSLELGDSALYFCASSVEGAGNTIYFGEGSWLTVV.

The genes are TRBV2 and TRBJ2-2, with D possibly being TRBD2 (5 bases). There are 12 residues in the CDR3. V shed 9 bases and J shed 6 bases, with 11 bases lying between them. In germline, CDR1 is SNHLY, CDR2 FYNNEI. The CDR3 is CASGLDAGELFF. The CDR3 DNA follows: TGTGCCAGTGGACTCGACGCCGGGGAGCTGTTTTTT.

The chain uses TRBV6-5 and TRBJ1-4, with D perhaps TRBD1 (5 bases). Germline V lookup: CDR1 MNHEY, CDR2 SVGAGI. The CDR3 loop spans 13 amino acids. The ends were cut back, 6 bases at V and 6 bases at J, with 11 bases in the middle. The CDR3 sequence is CASRKKGYEKLFF. The DNA of the CDR3 is TGTGCCAGCAGAAAAAAGGGGTATGAAAAACTGTTTTTT.

Of note for this clone: Other DNA sequences from this sample encode an identical CDR3 as well. The rearrangement joins TRBV11-2 to TRBJ1-6; D ambiguous. Trimming took 1 base from V and 9 from J, leaving 4 bases between them. CDR1 and CDR2 from the germline V gene are SGHAT and FQNNGV. This CDR3 has 12 residues. CDR3: CASSLVSSPLHF. The CDR3 bases are TGTGCCAGCAGCTTAGTCAGTTCACCCCTCCACTTT. Using reference TRBV11-2 and TRBJ1-6 for the parts outside the CDR3, the full variable domain is EAGVAQSPRYKIIEKRQSVAFWCNPISGHATLYWYQQILGQGPKLLIQFQNNGVVDDSQLPKDRFSAERLKGVDSTLKIQPAKLEDSAVYLCASSLVSSPLHFGNGTRLTVT.

This chain links TRBV11-3 with TRBJ2-1; 8 positions agree with TRBD2. The CDR3 is 14 residues long. Looked up from germline, CDR1 is SGHNT and CDR2 is YENEEA. V gave up 0 bases and J gave up 7 bases; unmatched junction bases: 2. CDR3 sequence: CASSLDPGGNEQFF. DNA for the CDR3: TGTGCCAGCAGCTTAGATCCGGGGGGGAATGAGCAGTTCTTC.

To note about this clone: Other DNA sequences in this sample translate to the same CDR3. This chain links TRBV18 with TRBJ2-3; D is perhaps TRBD1 (6 bases). The length of the CDR3 is 14 residues. V was pared by 3 bases and J by 3 bases, with 10 bases between. The germline V gene encodes CDR1 KGHSH and CDR2 LQKENI. DNA of the CDR3: TGTGCCAGCTCACCCGGACAGAGTACAGATACGCAGTATTTT. Amino acid sequence: CASSPGQSTDTQYF.

The chain recombines TRBV9 with TRBJ2-2; 7 positions agree with TRBD2. With 7 bases clipped from V and 6 bases from J, the junction kept 9 bases outside the gene matches. From germline, CDR1 is SGDLS and CDR2 YYNGEE. CDR3 size: 14 residues. The CDR3 reads CASARGITPGELFF. In DNA form, the CDR3 reads TGTGCCAGCGCGCGGGGGATCACCCCCGGGGAGCTGTTTTTT.

This chain uses TRBV7-9 with TRBJ2-5, with D tentatively TRBD1 (5 bases). The CDR3 runs 15 residues. V was trimmed by 0 bases and J by 4 bases, leaving 12 bases between them. Germline V gives CDR1 SEHNR, CDR2 FQNEAQ (reference sequence). CDR3 residues: CASSLAGDSRETQYF. Written as DNA, the CDR3 is TGTGCCAGCAGCTTAGCGGGCGACAGCCGAGAGACCCAGTACTTC.

This chain links TRBV7-8 with TRBJ2-2; TRBD2 is a possible D gene (5 bases). The CDR3 is 16 amino acids. Trimming pared 5 bases from V and 0 bases from J, leaving 13 bases between. Germline CDR1 is SGHVS and CDR2 is FQNEAQ. CDR3 DNA: TGTGCCAGCAGCCCAGTGGACTGGACGAACACCGGGGAGCTGTTTTTT. This gives the protein CASSPVDWTNTGELFF.

The chain joins TRBV6-6 to TRBJ1-3; TRBD1 matches 9 bases. J lost 3 bases, V lost 3 bases, and 6 bases had no gene match. The CDR3 loop spans 16 amino acids. Germline V gene sequence: CDR1 MNHNY, CDR2 SVGAGI (reference sequence). CDR3 in amino acids: CASSYPQGAYGNTIYF. In DNA, the CDR3 is TGTGCCAGCAGTTATCCACAGGGGGCTTATGGAAACACCATATATTTT.

The chain has TRBV29-1 and TRBJ2-7, with D perhaps being TRBD1 or TRBD2 (5 bases each). Germline CDR1 SQVTM, CDR2 ANQGSEA. Trimming stripped 4 bases from V and 4 bases from J, with 14 bases between. This CDR3 comprises 13 residues. The CDR3 spells CSVAGRMKYEQYF. CDR3 DNA: TGCAGCGTTGCGGGACGGATGAAATACGAGCAGTACTTC.

V usage is TRBV10-3 and J usage is TRBJ2-3; 7 bases match TRBD2. The CDR3 has 16 residues. In germline, CDR1 is ENHRY, CDR2 SYGVKD. V shed 0 bases, J shed 2 bases, and the junction held 5 bases outside the gene matches. CDR3 sequence reads: CAISESARGSTDTQYF. Here the CDR3 DNA reads TGTGCCATCAGTGAGTCTGCGCGGGGGTCCACAGATACGCAGTATTTT.

V gene TRBV2 combines with J gene TRBJ2-3; 9 positions agree with TRBD2. The germline CDR1 and CDR2 sequences are SNHLY and FYNNEI. The CDR3 runs 15 residues. J lost 8 bases, V lost 3 bases, and 9 bases had no gene match. CDR3 residues: CASSDWSGGQTTQYF. The CDR3 DNA reads TGTGCCAGCAGTGATTGGAGCGGGGGGCAGACTACGCAGTATTTT. Filled out from reference TRBV2 and TRBJ2-3, the complete variable domain reads EPEVTQTPSHQVTQMGQEVILRCVPISNHLYFYWYRQILGQKVEFLVSFYNNEISEKSEIFDDQFSVERPDGSNFTLKIRSTKLEDSAMYFCASSDWSGGQTTQYFGPGTRLTVL.

Comment on this clone: One base away lies a much larger clone, so this may be a sequencing read error. This chain connects TRBV4-2 to TRBJ1-1; 7 nucleotides agree with TRBD1. Germline CDR1 LGHNA, CDR2 YNFKEQ. V dropped 4 bases and J dropped 10; count of bases not matched to a gene: 9. This CDR3 comprises 13 residues. CDR3 residues: CASSRSDRVAAFF. The DNA for the CDR3 is TGTGCCAGCAGCCGCTCCGACAGGGTGGCAGCTTTCTTT.